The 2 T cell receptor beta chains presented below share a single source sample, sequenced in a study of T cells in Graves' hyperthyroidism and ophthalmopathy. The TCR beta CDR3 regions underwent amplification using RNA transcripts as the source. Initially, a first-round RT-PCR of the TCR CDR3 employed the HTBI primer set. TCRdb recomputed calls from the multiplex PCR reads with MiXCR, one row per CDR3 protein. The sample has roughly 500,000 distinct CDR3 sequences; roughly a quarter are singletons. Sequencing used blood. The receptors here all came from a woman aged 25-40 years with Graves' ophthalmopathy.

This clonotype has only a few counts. The CDR3 spells CASSYSGPMSEQYF. The CDR3 region has the DNA TGTGCCAGCAGTTACTCGGGTCCCATGAGCGAGCAGTACTTC. This chain uses TRBV6-2 or TRBV6-3 with TRBJ2-7; D gene unclear. The CDR3 has 14 residues. The germline CDR1 and CDR2 sequences are MNHEY and SVGEGT. Trimming removed 0 bases at V and 6 bases at J, with 12 bases between.

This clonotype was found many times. CDR3 coding DNA: TGTGCCAGCAGTGAAATGGGGGGTGCCTACGAGCAGTACTTC. It is translated as CASSEMGGAYEQYF. The rearrangement uses TRBV6-1 and TRBJ2-7, with D possibly TRBD2 on 6 matching bases. CDR1 is MNHNS and CDR2 is SASEGT in the germline V gene. V gave up 2 bases and J gave up 2 bases, with 10 bases separating them. This CDR3 spans 14 amino acids.